This passage covers 28 T cell receptor beta chains from one sample sequenced in a study of identical twins. TCRdb used MiXCR to reprocess the 5' RACE reads, holding one entry per CDR3 protein. The sample holds approximately 600,000 distinct CDR3 sequences, 7.1% seen once. These data were also reused for a study on yellow fever vaccine responses in identical twins.

The specimen was PBMCs. These receptors were taken from a woman aged 18-29 years in good health.

This chain joins TRBV5-5 and TRBJ1-2, with a tentative D call TRBD1 (6 bases). Trimming removed 4 bases from V and 0 bases from J, with 13 bases in between. Germline CDR1 is SGHKS and CDR2 is YYEKEE (reference sequence). This CDR3 is built from 15 residues. CDR3 amino acids: CASSPTGATNYGYTF. The CDR3 DNA sequence: TGTGCCAGCAGCCCGACAGGCGCAACTAACTATGGCTACACCTTC.

The chain carries TRBV7-8 and TRBJ2-3; 12 positions match TRBD2. This CDR3 is built from 16 residues. Trimming cost V 3 bases and J 3 bases; bases outside gene matches: 4. Germline-derived CDR1 and CDR2 are SGHVS and FQNEAQ. In DNA form, the CDR3 reads TGTGCCAGCAGCTTTTCCGGGACTAGCGGGACAGATACGCAGTATTTT. It specifies CASSFSGTSGTDTQYF.

The genes are TRBV28 and TRBJ2-3; D may match TRBD1 or TRBD2 (5 bases each). Trimming pared 5 bases from V and 5 bases from J, leaving 17 bases between. The CDR3 runs 15 residues. In germline, CDR1 is MDHEN, CDR2 SYDVKM. CDR3 sequence (DNA): TGTGCCAGCAGTCAGCAGGGTAGCGCTTTAGATACGCAGTATTTT. The encoded protein is CASSQQGSALDTQYF. Full variable domain (remainder filled in from reference TRBV28 and TRBJ2-3): DVKVTQSSRYLVKRTGEKVFLECVQDMDHENMFWYRQDPGLGLRLIYFSYDVKMKEKGDIPEGYSVSREKKERFSLILESASTNQTSMYLCASSQQGSALDTQYFGPGTRLTVL.

There are many counts of this clonotype. This chain connects TRBV5-5 to TRBJ1-1; D gene unclear. The CDR3 extends over 11 amino acids. Germline loops: CDR1 SGHKS, CDR2 YYEKEE (reference sequence). V lost 1 base, J lost 7 bases, and 5 bases lay in between. CDR3 region: CASSLTIEAFF. In DNA, the CDR3 is TGTGCCAGCAGCTTGACTATTGAAGCTTTCTTT.

This clonotype was recorded many times. V is TRBV5-1 and J is TRBJ2-7, with D unresolved. The V end lost 0 bases, the J end lost 0 bases, and 10 bases lay between the germline ends. This CDR3 contains 15 residues. CDR1 SGHRS and CDR2 YFSETQ come from the germline V gene. Written as DNA, the CDR3 is TGCGCCAGCAGCTTGGCCTGGGCAGACTCCTACGAGCAGTACTTC. This translates into CASSLAWADSYEQYF.

This clonotype was found a few times. The J gene is TRBJ2-3, the V gene TRBV10-3, with D unresolved. The CDR3 runs to 15 residues. From germline, CDR1 is ENHRY and CDR2 SYGVKD. V lost 10 bases and J 1 base, leaving 18 bases between the germline ends. CDR3 sequence (DNA): TGTGCCACCTCTACCTCATCGACGGGCACAGATACGCAGTATTTT. It encodes CATSTSSTGTDTQYF.

The table lists this clonotype with many counts. The CDR3 here is CASSLDPGVETQYF. The CDR3 DNA reads as TGCGCCAGCAGCTTGGACCCCGGGGTAGAGACCCAGTACTTC. The V gene is TRBV5-1, the J gene TRBJ2-5; tentatively, D is TRBD2 (5 bases). Germline CDR1 and CDR2: SGHRS and YFSETQ. V was clipped by 0 bases and J by 4 bases, with 10 bases between them. The CDR3 runs 14 residues.

This clonotype appeared many times. The V call is TRBV12-3 or TRBV12-4, the J call TRBJ1-1; no clear D. The CDR3 is 15 amino acids. The germline V and J ends were trimmed by 2 bases and 5 bases, with 15 bases remaining between them. CDR3 DNA: TGTGCCAGCAGTTTAAACCGTTTATTCGGGACTGAAGCTTTCTTT. Its protein product is CASSLNRLFGTEAFF.

The chain has TRBV7-9 and TRBJ2-3; 9 positions match TRBD2. Germline loops: CDR1 SEHNR, CDR2 FQNEAQ (reference sequence). J lost 2 bases, V lost 8 bases, and 14 bases had no gene match. The CDR3 loop spans 17 amino acids. CDR3 sequence reads: CASSLGLANPYTDTQYF. Here the CDR3 DNA reads TGTGCCAGCTCCCTGGGACTAGCCAATCCCTACACAGATACGCAGTATTTT. The full variable domain, in which reference TRBV7-9 and TRBJ2-3 provide the parts outside the CDR3, is DTGVSQNPRHKITKRGQNVTFRCDPISEHNRLYWYRQTLGQGPEFLTYFQNEAQLEKSRLLSDRFSAERPKGSFSTLEIQRTEQGDSAMYLCASSLGLANPYTDTQYFGPGTRLTVL.

This clonotype was counted between two and nine times. CDR3 DNA sequence: TGCAGTGCTACTTTTTTTGGAGCGAACAATGAGCAGTTCTTC. This encodes CSATFFGANNEQFF. The chain combines TRBV20-1 with TRBJ2-1; D is ambiguous. In germline, CDR1 is DFQATT, CDR2 SNEGSKA (reference sequence). This CDR3 region has 14 residues. V was cut by 4 bases and J by 5 bases, with 15 bases left in between.

In its sample, this clonotype was seen a few times. This chain's CDR3 is CASMSGIYEQFF. In DNA form, the CDR3 reads TGTGCCAGTATGAGCGGGATCTATGAGCAGTTCTTC. The chain has TRBV19 and TRBJ2-1, with TRBD2 matching 7 bases. CDR1 and CDR2 from the germline V gene are LNHDA and SQIVND (reference sequence). This CDR3 is built from 12 residues. V gave up 7 bases and J gave up 8 bases; unmatched junction bases: 5.

This chain connects TRBV24-1 to TRBJ2-2; the match to TRBD2 covers 15 bases. Trimming removed 9 bases from V and 0 bases from J; junction bases left unmatched: 19. Germline V gene sequence: CDR1 KGHDR, CDR2 SFDVKD. The CDR3 consists of 22 residues. CDR3 DNA sequence: TGTGCCACCTTTTATCCCACCGGGACTAGCGGGAGGACCTCCTCGAACACCGGGGAGCTGTTTTTT. It translates to CATFYPTGTSGRTSSNTGELFF.

This clonotype was seen repeatedly, ten times or more. The chain is built from TRBV7-2 and TRBJ1-5, with D perhaps matching TRBD1 (5 bases). Trimming cost V 1 base and J 6 bases, with 16 bases left between them. The CDR3 length is 16 residues. The germline V gene encodes CDR1 SGHTA and CDR2 FQGNSA. CDR3 sequence reads: CASSLVVGAVSQPQHF. CDR3 bases: TGTGCCAGCAGCTTAGTGGTAGGGGCGGTCAGTCAGCCCCAGCATTTT.

CDR3 in DNA: TGCGCCAGCAGCTCGCTTAGGGACACGTCAAGGGGCTACGAGCAGTACTTC. It encodes CASSSLRDTSRGYEQYF. V gene TRBV5-1 combines with J gene TRBJ2-7; TRBD1 is a possible D gene (6 bases). Trimming took 3 bases from V and 3 from J, leaving 22 bases between them. The CDR3 has 17 amino acids. Looked up from germline, CDR1 is SGHRS and CDR2 is YFSETQ.

V and J are TRBV6-2 or TRBV6-3 and TRBJ2-1, with 8 bases lining up with TRBD2. Germline V gene sequence: CDR1 MNHEY, CDR2 SVGEGT. The V segment lost 6 bases and the J segment 3 bases; nucleotides outside the gene matches: 7. CDR3 size: 15 residues. CDR3 DNA: TGTGCCAGCAGACCTGCCGGGACTAGCTACAATGAGCAGTTCTTC. Its translation is CASRPAGTSYNEQFF.

The gene calls are TRBV6-5 and TRBJ2-7; D is tentatively TRBD1 or TRBD2 (5 bases each). The V end was cut by 6 bases, the J end by 5 bases, with 23 bases between. The CDR3 has 16 residues. Germline CDR1 MNHEY, CDR2 SVGAGI. CDR3 nucleotide sequence: TGTGCCAGCAGCTACCTCCCGGGACCCGGAAGGGACGAGCAGTACTTC. Translating it yields CASSYLPGPGRDEQYF.

The CDR3 DNA sequence: TGCGCCAGCAGCGGGGGGCCCCACTCCTACAATGAGCAGTTCTTC. This codes for CASSGGPHSYNEQFF. The chain combines TRBV10-2 with TRBJ2-1; D is possibly TRBD2 (7 bases). Germline V gene lookup returns CDR1 WSHSY and CDR2 SAAADI. The CDR3 has 15 residues. V was trimmed by 6 bases and J by 0 bases, leaving 12 bases between them.

V is TRBV29-1 and J is TRBJ2-7, with 12 bases lining up with TRBD2. V was pared by 3 bases and J by 3 bases, with 3 bases of the junction left unmatched. This CDR3 is built from 14 residues. Per germline, CDR1 SQVTM and CDR2 ANQGSEA. This CDR3 is CSVDGLAGHYEQYF. CDR3 coding DNA: TGCAGCGTTGATGGACTAGCGGGGCACTACGAGCAGTACTTC.

This clonotype was observed a handful of times. The chain joins TRBV20-1 to TRBJ2-5, with 11 bases aligning to TRBD2. With V trimmed by 6 bases and J by 5 bases, 8 bases remained unmatched. Per the germline V gene, CDR1 is DFQATT and CDR2 is SNEGSKA (reference sequence). CDR3 size: 14 residues. CDR3 loop: CSAKTSGKGETQYF. CDR3 nucleotides: TGCAGTGCCAAGACTAGCGGGAAGGGTGAGACCCAGTACTTC.

This clonotype was seen ten or more times. The V gene is TRBV18, the J gene TRBJ2-5; the match to TRBD1 covers 7 bases. Germline CDR1 reads KGHSH; CDR2 reads LQKENI. Trimming removed 2 bases from V and 5 bases from J; junction bases left unmatched: 5. The CDR3 is 14 residues long. CDR3 nucleotide sequence: TGTGCCAGCTCACCAAGACAGGGCTCCGAGACCCAGTACTTC. Translation gives CASSPRQGSETQYF.

The rearrangement joins TRBV20-1 to TRBJ2-7; D uncertain. Trimming left V 0 bases short and J 4 bases short, with 13 bases between. CDR1 is DFQATT and CDR2 is SNEGSKA in the germline V gene (reference sequence). This CDR3 is built from 14 residues. The CDR3 sequence: CSARDSGPRYEQYF. CDR3 DNA: TGCAGTGCTAGAGACTCCGGGCCTAGATACGAGCAGTACTTC.

At least ten counts were recorded for this clonotype. V usage is TRBV5-1 and J usage is TRBJ2-5; 9 positions agree with TRBD1. Germline loops: CDR1 SGHRS, CDR2 YFSETQ. V shed 0 bases and J 2 bases; nucleotides not matched to a gene: 5. The CDR3 contains 16 residues. The CDR3 is CASSLGGQGGQETQYF. CDR3 DNA: TGCGCCAGCAGCTTGGGGGGACAGGGAGGACAAGAGACCCAGTACTTC.

This clonotype came up a few times. The V call is TRBV12-3 or TRBV12-4, the J call TRBJ1-2, with 9 bases aligning to TRBD1. The trim removed 6 bases at V and 6 bases at J, leaving 11 bases unmatched. The length of the CDR3 is 15 residues. The CDR3 spells CASSKNRGPGHGYTF. The CDR3 coding sequence is TGTGCCAGCAGCAAGAACAGGGGGCCAGGGCATGGCTACACCTTC.

This clonotype was detected many times. The J gene is TRBJ2-1, the V gene TRBV12-5; 7 bases map to TRBD2. V was pared by 2 bases and J by 0 bases, with 7 bases of the junction left unmatched. This CDR3 spans 17 amino acids. Germline V gene sequence: CDR1 LGHNT, CDR2 FRNRAP. CDR3 sequence reads: CASGLTLAASSYNEQFF. In DNA form, the CDR3 reads TGTGCTAGTGGTTTGACCCTAGCGGCGAGCTCCTACAATGAGCAGTTCTTC.

This clonotype was observed many times. This chain connects TRBV5-1 to TRBJ2-7, with D unclear. The CDR3 is 9 amino acids. Trimming took off 8 bases at V and 2 bases at J, with 2 bases between the two ends. Germline V gene data show CDR1 as SGHRS and CDR2 as YFSETQ. The CDR3 nucleotides read TGCGCCAGGGCCTACGAGCAGTACGTC. Its translation: CARAYEQYV.

This clonotype was counted only a few times. The gene calls are TRBV11-2 and TRBJ2-3; 8 bases match TRBD2. V shed 6 bases, J shed 2 bases, and the junction held 13 bases outside the gene matches. This CDR3 is 17 amino acids long. Germline V gene lookup returns CDR1 SGHAT and CDR2 FQNNGV. In DNA, the CDR3 is TGTGCCAGCAGACCCCGTGGGTGGCGGGGGGACACAGATACGCAGTATTTT. It yields the protein CASRPRGWRGDTDTQYF.

This clonotype was seen at least ten times. The chain couples TRBV7-2 to TRBJ2-7; 12 bases are shared with TRBD1. Germline V gene data show CDR1 as SGHTA and CDR2 as FQGNSA. The junction had 11 bases not matched to a gene; V was cut back by 5 bases and J by 6 bases. CDR3 length: 16 residues. Here the CDR3 DNA reads TGTGCCAGCAGCCCTACGTGGGGGACAGGGGGCCTCGAGCAGTACTTC. Translation: CASSPTWGTGGLEQYF.

This clonotype was seen ten or more times. The genes are TRBV7-9 and TRBJ2-7, with D unclear. V was pared by 3 bases and J by 5 bases, with 2 bases between. The CDR3 has 10 residues. The V gene's germline CDR1 is SEHNR and CDR2 FQNEAQ (reference sequence). CDR3: CASSLDEQYF. CDR3 DNA: TGTGCCAGCAGCTTGGACGAGCAGTACTTC. Full variable domain (rest looked up from reference TRBV7-9 and TRBJ2-7): DTGVSQNPRHKITKRGQNVTFRCDPISEHNRLYWYRQTLGQGPEFLTYFQNEAQLEKSRLLSDRFSAERPKGSFSTLEIQRTEQGDSAMYLCASSLDEQYFGPGTRLTVT.